A single sample is the source of the 26 T cell receptor beta chains below, sequenced in a study of blood T cell repertoires in COVID-19. The assay was immunoSEQ multiplex PCR, and TCRdb's table has in-frame clones only and misses some. Of some 110,000 clones listed, about 85% are singletons. The sequencing input was peripheral blood. Receptors originate from a human donor in a cohort sampled during active COVID-19.

The rearrangement links TRBV5-1 to TRBJ2-5, with D possibly TRBD2 on 6 matching bases. V dropped 4 bases and J dropped 4 bases, with 11 bases sitting between them. This CDR3 has 13 residues. The germline V gene encodes CDR1 SGHRS and CDR2 YFSETQ. In DNA, the CDR3 is TGCGCCAGCAGCCCGAGACTAGGAGAGACCCAGTACTTC. Translating gives CASSPRLGETQYF.

CDR3 DNA sequence: TGTGCCAGCAGCCAAGATCCGAACGGTTACTACGAGCAGTACTTC. It is translated as CASSQDPNGYYEQYF. V gene TRBV4-2 combines with J gene TRBJ2-7, with unresolved D. V was shortened by 0 bases and J by 3 bases, with 12 bases between the two germline ends. The CDR3 contains 15 residues. The germline CDR1 and CDR2 sequences are LGHNA and YNFKEQ.

The chain couples TRBV14 to TRBJ1-3, with no clear D. CDR1 is SGHDN, CDR2 FVKESK, per germline. The V gene lost 6 bases and the J gene lost 0 bases, with 12 bases spanning the gap. CDR3 length: 15 residues. The CDR3 DNA reads TGTGCCAGCAGACTCGCGGCGGGCTCTGGAAACACCATATATTTT. This gives the protein CASRLAAGSGNTIYF.

V gene TRBV7-8 combines with J gene TRBJ2-1; D not resolved. V was trimmed by 2 bases and J by 4 bases, leaving 9 bases between them. The V gene's germline CDR1 is SGHVS and CDR2 FQNEAQ. The CDR3 covers 14 residues. The CDR3 DNA reads TGTGCCAGCAGCTTAAAGGTACAGTACAATGAGCAGTTCTTC. This gives the protein CASSLKVQYNEQFF. Full variable domain (missing parts from reference TRBV7-8 and TRBJ2-1): GAGVSQSPRYKVAKRGQDVALRCDPISGHVSLFWYQQALGQGPEFLTYFQNEAQLDKSGLPSDRFFAERPEGSVSTLKIQRTQQEDSAVYLCASSLKVQYNEQFFGPGTRLTVL.

CDR3 protein: CASSHPRQGTSEKLFF. The CDR3 DNA follows: TGTGCCAGCAGCCACCCTAGACAGGGGACAAGTGAAAAACTGTTTTTT. The chain uses TRBV3-1 (or the pseudogene TRBV3-2) and TRBJ1-4; 8 nucleotides line up with TRBD1. With 3 bases clipped from V and 7 bases from J, the junction kept 10 bases outside the gene matches. The V gene's germline CDR1 is LGHDT and CDR2 YNNKEL (reference sequence). This CDR3 is 16 amino acids long.

This clone was observed a single time. This chain links TRBV6-1 with TRBJ2-3; D gene uncertain. In germline, CDR1 is MNHNS, CDR2 SASEGT. The CDR3 consists of 13 residues. Deletions cut 2 bases from V and 1 base from J, with 4 bases between. The CDR3 coding sequence is TGTGCCAGCAGTGAATCAGGCACAGATACGCAGTATTTT. Protein: CASSESGTDTQYF.

The chain is built from TRBV10-2 and TRBJ1-2; no clear D. CDR3 length: 13 residues. Between the trimmed V and J ends, which lost 8 bases and 4 bases, there was a span of 14 bases. Germline CDR1 WSHSY, CDR2 SAAADI. Here the CDR3 DNA reads TGCGCCAGCTCGTCGGAAGGAGGCTATGGCTACACCTTC. Its protein product is CASSSEGGYGYTF.

This clone was counted between two and nine times. This sequence joins TRBV5-6 and TRBJ2-7; D is perhaps TRBD1 (7 bases). The CDR3 length is 14 residues. The germline V gene encodes CDR1 SGHDT and CDR2 YYEEEE. Trimming shortened V by 2 bases and J by 5 bases, and 14 bases separated the two germline ends. The CDR3 here is CASSFPTGRNEQYF. The CDR3, as DNA: TGTGCCAGCAGCTTCCCGACAGGGAGGAACGAGCAGTACTTC.

The gene calls are TRBV11-2 and TRBJ2-1, with D uncertain. From germline, CDR1 is SGHAT and CDR2 FQNNGV. This CDR3 has 11 amino acids. V was cut by 7 bases and J by 7 bases, with 8 bases left in between. The CDR3 DNA reads as TGTGCCAGCACCACTGCGAATGAGCAGTTCTTC. It codes for CASTTANEQFF.

The J gene is TRBJ1-5, the V gene TRBV10-3, with 10 bases aligning to TRBD1. Looked up from germline, CDR1 is ENHRY and CDR2 is SYGVKD. CDR3 size: 15 residues. The ends lost 6 bases at V and 3 bases at J; junction bases unmatched: 5. CDR3 amino acids: CAIRIGTGDNQPQHF. CDR3 coding DNA: TGTGCCATCAGAATCGGGACAGGGGACAATCAGCCCCAGCATTTT.

The rearrangement uses TRBV27 and TRBJ2-2; TRBD2 matches 12 bases. CDR1 and CDR2 (germline): MNHEY, SMNVEV (reference sequence). The CDR3 extends over 17 amino acids. The ends lost 7 bases at V and 7 bases at J; junction bases unmatched: 13. The CDR3 DNA reads TGTGCCAGCAACCCTAGCGGGAGGGCCAAGGAAGTCGGGGAGCTGTTTTTT. As protein: CASNPSGRAKEVGELFF.

The genes are TRBV18 and TRBJ1-1, with 7 positions matching TRBD1. The ends lost 6 bases at V and 4 bases at J; junction bases unmatched: 5. CDR3 length: 13 amino acids. The V gene's germline CDR1 is KGHSH and CDR2 LQKENI. CDR3 nucleotide sequence: TGTGCCAGCTCCTCGACAGGGACCACTGAAGCTTTCTTT. It specifies CASSSTGTTEAFF.

CDR3 coding DNA: TGTGCCAGCAGCCAAGGAGGGGGTTTTGGTTACACCTTC. Amino acid sequence: CASSQGGGFGYTF. The chain joins TRBV3-1 (or the pseudogene TRBV3-2) to TRBJ1-2, with D possibly TRBD1 on 6 matching bases. This CDR3 has 13 residues. V was cut by 1 base and J by 11 bases, with 14 bases left in between. Per the germline V gene, CDR1 is LGHDT and CDR2 is YNNKEL (reference sequence).

V and J are TRBV1 and TRBJ2-7; the D segment call TRBD2 is taken from the table without a DNA check. TRBV1 is labeled a pseudogene. CDR3 size: 15 residues. CDR3 region: CTSSPERGGSYEQYF. Here the CDR3 DNA reads TGCACCAGCAGCCCGGAGCGGGGCGGGAGCTACGAGCAGTACTTC.

This clone appeared once. CDR3: CASSLEARGRLNEQFF. The CDR3 DNA reads TGTGCCAGCAGCTTAGAGGCCAGGGGGCGATTGAATGAGCAGTTCTTC. The chain joins TRBV7-9 to TRBJ2-1; 8 positions agree with TRBD1. The V and J ends lost 1 base and 7 bases, in that order; junction bases with no gene match: 9. The V gene's germline CDR1 is SEHNR and CDR2 FQNEAQ (reference sequence). The CDR3 runs 16 residues.

This chain uses TRBV6-2 or TRBV6-3 with TRBJ2-5, with D hard to call. This CDR3 comprises 12 residues. Germline V gives CDR1 MNHEY, CDR2 SVGEGT. V gave up 6 bases and J gave up 5 bases, with 10 bases separating them. The CDR3 bases are TGTGCCAGCAGCATCCTCGGGGAGACCCAGTACTTC. This codes for CASSILGETQYF.

This rearrangement joins TRBV10-2 to TRBJ1-2; 9 nucleotides match TRBD1. The germline V gene encodes CDR1 WSHSY and CDR2 SAAADI. The CDR3 has 20 residues. J was trimmed by 1 base and V by 3 bases; bases with no gene match: 18. The CDR3 sequence: CASSDGPFGTGMFLNYGYTF. The CDR3 DNA reads TGCGCCAGCAGTGACGGGCCCTTCGGGACAGGGATGTTCCTTAACTATGGCTACACCTTC.

The chain couples TRBV4-1 to TRBJ2-5; 11 bases match TRBD2. CDR1 MGHRA and CDR2 YSYEKL come from the germline V gene. V lost 3 bases, J lost 1 base, and 10 bases stayed unmatched. The CDR3 runs 18 residues. The CDR3 nucleotides are TGCGCCAGCAGCCAGCAAGTCAGCGGGACTAGCGGCCAAGAGACCCAGTACTTC. It specifies CASSQQVSGTSGQETQYF.

The CDR3 nucleotides read TGTGCCAGCGTCCTCGGAGCGGGAGTCTCTGGTGAGCAGTTCTTC. It yields the protein CASVLGAGVSGEQFF. The chain has TRBV5-4 and TRBJ2-1, with 8 nucleotides matching TRBD2. Looked up from germline, CDR1 is SGHNT and CDR2 is YYREEE (reference sequence). J was trimmed by 9 bases and V by 7 bases; bases with no gene match: 15. This CDR3 comprises 15 residues.

V is TRBV7-8 and J is TRBJ1-4; 8 nucleotides line up with TRBD1. The V segment lost 5 bases and the J segment 8 bases; nucleotides outside the gene matches: 13. Germline CDR1 and CDR2: SGHVS and FQNEAQ. The CDR3 spans 16 residues. CDR3 DNA sequence: TGTGCCAGCAGCACAGGGGGGCGGGTAGGGCAAGAAAAACTGTTTTTT. Its translation: CASSTGGRVGQEKLFF.

This clone was seen only once. This chain joins TRBV11-2 and TRBJ1-4; D is possibly TRBD1 (6 bases). The germline V gene encodes CDR1 SGHAT and CDR2 FQNNGV. V was pared by 5 bases and J by 7 bases, with 11 bases between. The CDR3 covers 13 residues. CDR3 nucleotide sequence: TGTGCCAGCAGCCAGACAGGTCGTGAAAAACTGTTTTTT. Protein product: CASSQTGREKLFF. The whole variable domain, remainder taken from reference TRBV11-2 and TRBJ1-4, is EAGVAQSPRYKIIEKRQSVAFWCNPISGHATLYWYQQILGQGPKLLIQFQNNGVVDDSQLPKDRFSAERLKGVDSTLKIQPAKLEDSAVYLCASSQTGREKLFFGSGTQLSVL.

V gene TRBV19 combines with J gene TRBJ1-2; D ambiguous. Germline values: CDR1 LNHDA, CDR2 SQIVND (reference sequence). V lost 4 bases to trimming and J lost 4 bases, with 4 bases between them. The CDR3 totals 11 residues. CDR3: CASSSSYGYTF. In DNA form, the CDR3 reads TGTGCCAGTAGTAGCAGCTATGGCTACACCTTC.

This clone has only a few counts. This chain connects TRBV5-1 to TRBJ1-1; D may be TRBD1 (6 bases). Germline CDR1 reads SGHRS; CDR2 reads YFSETQ. The V end lost 2 bases, the J end lost 7 bases, and 9 bases lay between the germline ends. This CDR3 has 12 amino acids. The chain's CDR3 is CASSLLQGEAFF. CDR3 bases: TGCGCCAGCAGCTTACTACAGGGTGAAGCTTTCTTT.

This sequence joins TRBV5-1 and TRBJ2-1; tentative D call: TRBD2 (6 bases). This CDR3 region has 12 residues. V dropped 0 bases and J dropped 12 bases, with 10 bases sitting between them. Germline V CDR1 and CDR2: SGHRS, YFSETQ. The CDR3 loop reads CASSLVGGAQFF. DNA of the CDR3: TGCGCCAGCAGCTTGGTGGGCGGGGCGCAGTTCTTC. Using reference TRBV5-1 and TRBJ2-1 for the parts outside the CDR3, the full variable domain is KAGVTQTPRYLIKTRGQQVTLSCSPISGHRSVSWYQQTPGQGLQFLFEYFSETQRNKGNFPGRFSGRQFSNSRSEMNVSTLELGDSALYLCASSLVGGAQFFGPGTRLTVL.

A single count supports this clone. J is TRBJ2-2 and V is TRBV11-2; D is unclear. The length of the CDR3 is 15 residues. CDR1 SGHAT and CDR2 FQNNGV come from the germline V gene. V lost 2 bases to trimming and J lost 4 bases, with 11 bases between them. The CDR3 sequence is CASSLLVITTGELFF. For the CDR3, the DNA is TGTGCCAGCAGCTTATTAGTCATAACCACCGGGGAGCTGTTTTTT.

This chain joins TRBV2 and TRBJ1-2; TRBD1 matches 9 bases. The J segment lost 4 bases and the V segment lost 6 bases, leaving 3 bases of the junction unmatched. This CDR3 is built from 13 residues. CDR1 is SNHLY, CDR2 FYNNEI, per germline. The CDR3 region has the DNA TGTGCCAGCAGGACAGGGGGTGGCTATGGCTACACCTTC. Amino acids: CASRTGGGYGYTF.